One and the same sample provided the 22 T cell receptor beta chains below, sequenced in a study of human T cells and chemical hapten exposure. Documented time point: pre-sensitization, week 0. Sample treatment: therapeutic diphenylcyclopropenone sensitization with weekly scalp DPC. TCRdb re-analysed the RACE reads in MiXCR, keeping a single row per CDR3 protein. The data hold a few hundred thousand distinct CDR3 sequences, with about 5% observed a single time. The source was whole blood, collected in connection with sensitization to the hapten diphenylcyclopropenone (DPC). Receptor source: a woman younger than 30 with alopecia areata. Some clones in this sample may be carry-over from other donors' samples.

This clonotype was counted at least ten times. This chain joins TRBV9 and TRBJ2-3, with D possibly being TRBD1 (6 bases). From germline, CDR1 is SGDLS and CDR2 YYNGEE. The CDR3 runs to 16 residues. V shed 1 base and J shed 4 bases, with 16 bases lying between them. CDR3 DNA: TGTGCCAGCAGCGTAATGGCTAGCAGGGGACCAGATACGCAGTATTTT. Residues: CASSVMASRGPDTQYF.

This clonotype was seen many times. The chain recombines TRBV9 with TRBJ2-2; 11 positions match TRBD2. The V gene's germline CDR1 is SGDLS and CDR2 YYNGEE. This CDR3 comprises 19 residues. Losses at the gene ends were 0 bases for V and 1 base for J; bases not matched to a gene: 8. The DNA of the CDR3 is TGTGCCAGCAGCGTAGCTAAATGGGGACTAGCGGAGAACACCGGGGAGCTGTTTTTT. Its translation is CASSVAKWGLAENTGELFF.

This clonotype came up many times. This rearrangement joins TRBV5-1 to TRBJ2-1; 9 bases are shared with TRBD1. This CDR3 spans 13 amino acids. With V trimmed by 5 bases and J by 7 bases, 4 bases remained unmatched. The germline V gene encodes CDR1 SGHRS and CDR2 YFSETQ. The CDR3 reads CASSLGQGNEQFF. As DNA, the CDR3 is TGCGCCAGCAGTCTTGGACAGGGGAATGAGCAGTTCTTC.

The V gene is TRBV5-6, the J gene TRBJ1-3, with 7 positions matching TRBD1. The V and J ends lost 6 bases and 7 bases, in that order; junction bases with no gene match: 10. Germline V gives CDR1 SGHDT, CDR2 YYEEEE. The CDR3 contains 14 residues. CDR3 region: CASNYLTGLNTIYF. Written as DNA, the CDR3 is TGTGCCAGCAACTACCTGACAGGGCTTAACACCATATATTTT.

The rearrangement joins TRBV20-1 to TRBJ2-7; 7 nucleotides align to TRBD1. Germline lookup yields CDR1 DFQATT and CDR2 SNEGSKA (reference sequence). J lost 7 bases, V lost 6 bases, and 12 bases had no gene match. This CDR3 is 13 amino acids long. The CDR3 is CSAPPAGGNEQYF. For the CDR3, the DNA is TGCAGTGCCCCACCGGCAGGGGGTAATGAGCAGTACTTC.

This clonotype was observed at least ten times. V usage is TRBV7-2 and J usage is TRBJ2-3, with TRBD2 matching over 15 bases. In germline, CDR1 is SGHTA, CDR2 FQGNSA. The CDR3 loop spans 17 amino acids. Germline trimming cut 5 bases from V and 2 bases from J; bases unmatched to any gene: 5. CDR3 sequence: CASSPGLAGGFTDTQYF. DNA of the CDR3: TGTGCCAGCAGCCCCGGACTAGCGGGGGGGTTCACAGATACGCAGTATTTT.

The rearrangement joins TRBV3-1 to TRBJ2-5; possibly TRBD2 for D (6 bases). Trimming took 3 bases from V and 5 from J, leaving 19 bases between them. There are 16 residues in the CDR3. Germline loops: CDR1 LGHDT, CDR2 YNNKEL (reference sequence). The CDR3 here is CASSHSSLALVETQYF. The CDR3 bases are TGTGCCAGCAGCCACTCAAGTCTAGCGTTGGTGGAGACCCAGTACTTC.

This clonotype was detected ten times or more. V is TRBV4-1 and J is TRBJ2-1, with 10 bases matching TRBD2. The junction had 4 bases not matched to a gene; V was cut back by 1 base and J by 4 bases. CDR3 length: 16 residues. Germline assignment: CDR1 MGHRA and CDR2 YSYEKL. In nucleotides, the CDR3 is TGCGCCAGCAGCCAAGGGCCAGCGGGGGGGTACAATGAGCAGTTCTTC. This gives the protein CASSQGPAGGYNEQFF.

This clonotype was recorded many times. The CDR3 DNA reads TGTGCCAGCAGTTTTGGAGAGAGAAGCAATCAGCCCCAGCATTTT. Its translation is CASSFGERSNQPQHF. The chain carries TRBV12-3 or TRBV12-4 and TRBJ1-5, with D uncertain. Deletions cut 3 bases from V and 1 base from J, with 10 bases between. There are 15 residues in the CDR3.

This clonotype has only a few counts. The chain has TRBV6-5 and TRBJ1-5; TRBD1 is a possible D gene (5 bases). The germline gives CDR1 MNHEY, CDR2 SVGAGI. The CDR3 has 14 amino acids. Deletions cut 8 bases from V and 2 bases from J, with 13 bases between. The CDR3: CASGRGGGNQPQHF. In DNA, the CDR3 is TGTGCCAGCGGACGGGGGGGTGGCAATCAGCCCCAGCATTTT.

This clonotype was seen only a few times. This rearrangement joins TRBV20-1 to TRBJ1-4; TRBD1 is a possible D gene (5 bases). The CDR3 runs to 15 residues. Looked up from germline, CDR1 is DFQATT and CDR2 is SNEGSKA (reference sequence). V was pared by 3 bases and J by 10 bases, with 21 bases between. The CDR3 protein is CSARDGQGVMRKLFF. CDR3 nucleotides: TGCAGTGCTAGGGACGGTCAAGGGGTAATGAGAAAACTGTTTTTT.

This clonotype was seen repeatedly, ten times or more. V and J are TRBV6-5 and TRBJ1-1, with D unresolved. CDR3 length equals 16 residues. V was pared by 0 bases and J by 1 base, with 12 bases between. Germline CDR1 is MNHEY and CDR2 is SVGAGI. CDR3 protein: CASSYSSAAANTEAFF. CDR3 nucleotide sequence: TGTGCCAGCAGTTACTCGTCGGCAGCAGCGAACACTGAAGCTTTCTTT.

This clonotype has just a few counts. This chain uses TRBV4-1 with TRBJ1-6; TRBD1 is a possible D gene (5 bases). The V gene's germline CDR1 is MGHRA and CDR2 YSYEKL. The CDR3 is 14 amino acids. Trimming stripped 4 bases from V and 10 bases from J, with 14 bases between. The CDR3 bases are TGCGCCAGCAGCCCCAGGGACGGCGTCTCACCCCTCCACTTT. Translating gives CASSPRDGVSPLHF.

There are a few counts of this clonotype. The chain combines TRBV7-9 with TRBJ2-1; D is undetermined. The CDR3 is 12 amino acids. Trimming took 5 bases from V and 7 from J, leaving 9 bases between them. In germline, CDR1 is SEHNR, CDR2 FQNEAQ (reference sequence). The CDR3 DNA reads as TGTGCCAGCAGCCACCCGGCGAATGAGCAGTTCTTC. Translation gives CASSHPANEQFF.

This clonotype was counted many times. CDR3 bases: TGTGCCATCAGTGACTCGCTCTTAGGACAGCATTTT. The encoded protein is CAISDSLLGQHF. The chain uses TRBV10-3 and TRBJ1-5; no reliable D call. Germline CDR1 reads ENHRY; CDR2 reads SYGVKD. V was shortened by 3 bases and J by 13 bases, with 13 bases between the two germline ends. The CDR3 is 12 residues long.

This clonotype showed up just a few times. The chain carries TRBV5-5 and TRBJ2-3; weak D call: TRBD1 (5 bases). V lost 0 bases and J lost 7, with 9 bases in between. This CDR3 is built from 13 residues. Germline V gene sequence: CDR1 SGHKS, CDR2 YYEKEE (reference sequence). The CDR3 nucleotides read TGTGCCAGCAGCTTGGAGACAGTGAATACGCAGTATTTT. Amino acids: CASSLETVNTQYF.

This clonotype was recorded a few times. The CDR3 is CSAARDVSAGELFF. The CDR3 bases are TGCAGTGCTGCCCGGGACGTTAGCGCCGGGGAGCTGTTTTTT. This sequence joins TRBV20-1 and TRBJ2-2; D is possibly TRBD1 or TRBD2 (5 bases each). V gave up 5 bases and J gave up 6 bases, with 16 bases separating them. The CDR3 has 14 amino acids. Germline lookup yields CDR1 DFQATT and CDR2 SNEGSKA (reference sequence).

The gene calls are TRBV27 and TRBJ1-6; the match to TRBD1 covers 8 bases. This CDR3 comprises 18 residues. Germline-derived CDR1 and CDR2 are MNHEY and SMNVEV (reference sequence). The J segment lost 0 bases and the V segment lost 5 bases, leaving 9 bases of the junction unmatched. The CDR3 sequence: CASSRTGRISSYNSPLHF. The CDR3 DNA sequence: TGTGCCAGCAGTAGGACAGGGAGGATTAGCTCCTATAATTCACCCCTCCACTTT.

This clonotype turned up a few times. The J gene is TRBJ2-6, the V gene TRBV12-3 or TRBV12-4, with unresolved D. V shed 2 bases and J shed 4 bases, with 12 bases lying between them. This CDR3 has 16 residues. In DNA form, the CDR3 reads TGTGCCAGCAGTTTACTTCGTCTCTCAGGGGCCAACGTCCTGACTTTC. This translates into CASSLLRLSGANVLTF.

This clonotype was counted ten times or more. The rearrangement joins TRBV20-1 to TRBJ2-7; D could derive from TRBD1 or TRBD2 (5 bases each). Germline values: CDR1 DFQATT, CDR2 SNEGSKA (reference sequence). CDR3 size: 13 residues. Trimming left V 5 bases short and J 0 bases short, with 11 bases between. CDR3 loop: CSAPGTVSYEQYF. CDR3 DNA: TGCAGTGCTCCTGGGACGGTCTCCTACGAGCAGTACTTC.

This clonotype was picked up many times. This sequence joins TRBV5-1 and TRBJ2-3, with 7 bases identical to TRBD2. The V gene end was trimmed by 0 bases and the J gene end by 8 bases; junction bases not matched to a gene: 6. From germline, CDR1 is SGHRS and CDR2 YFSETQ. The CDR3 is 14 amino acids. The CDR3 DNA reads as TGCGCCAGCAGCTTGGGAACTAGCGTGGGTACGCAGTATTTT. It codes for CASSLGTSVGTQYF.

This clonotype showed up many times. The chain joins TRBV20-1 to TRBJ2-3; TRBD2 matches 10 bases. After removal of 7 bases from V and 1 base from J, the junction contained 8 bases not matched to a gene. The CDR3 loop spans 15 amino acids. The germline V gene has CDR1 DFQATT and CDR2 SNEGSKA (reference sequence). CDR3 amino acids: CSGLAGGRRTDTQYF. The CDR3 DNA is TGCAGTGGATTAGCGGGGGGCCGACGCACAGATACGCAGTATTTT.